This T cell receptor beta chain came from a study of OX40 agonist ivuxolimab in advanced cancers. Libraries were prepared by immunoSEQ multiplex PCR; TCRdb keeps only in-frame clonotypes and omits some of them. The profile shows roughly 67,000 clones, 82% of them singletons. Study-wide results and caveats: On average, a greater number of expanded clones characterised CD8+ T cells relative to CD4+.

Per germline, CDR1 SGHTS and CDR2 YDEGEE. The germline V and J ends were trimmed by 2 bases and 7 bases, with 10 bases remaining between them. CDR3 size: 13 residues. On this clone: The antigen is not known.

This chain connects TRBV5-8 to TRBJ1-5; D remains ambiguous. This sequence originates from an adult with an advanced solid tumor such as melanoma, head and neck, liver or kidney cancer. Specimen: CD4+ or CD8+ T cells sorted from blood, collected in a trial of the OX40 agonist ivuxolimab. The CDR3: CASSFGWEQPQHF. The CDR3 nucleotides are TGTGCCAGCAGCTTTGGCTGGGAGCAGCCCCAGCATTTT.